This TCR beta chain appears in the sequencing data of a study of T cells expressing NK-cell markers. Study in general: The sequencing cohort of eight donors included seven HCMV-seropositive individuals and one seronegative individual.

This CDR3 is 16 amino acids long. From germline, CDR1 is SEHNR and CDR2 FQNEAQ (reference sequence). Regarding the study as a whole: Evidence did not settle whether expanded NKG2C+ T cell clones targeted HCMV.

On this clonotype: Its antigen is as yet unknown.

TCR beta libraries carry UMIs added by 5'RACE template switching. TCRdb re-called the 5' RACE reads and catalogs CDR3 proteins one per entry, DNA excluded. In all, the sample yields about 540,000 distinct CDR3 sequences. This rearrangement joins TRBV7-9 to TRBJ2-4. Sequencing was carried out using blood T cells: a sorted CD56 or NKG2C T cell subset, CD4+ or CD8+ T cells, or bulk PBMC T cells (not recorded which). The sequence derives from a man younger than 35 in good health. CDR3 in amino acids: CASSPSSFSTRNIQYF.